Described below is a single T cell receptor (beta chain) sequence and its context. As yet, its antigen is unknown. This record comes from a study of T cell repertoires in cytomegalovirus infection. As for the study in general: It was the public TCR beta signatures that indicated both CMV infection and matching HLA type.

TCRdb called the reads again in MiXCR, with one record for every CDR3 protein. The sample includes approximately 730,000 distinct CDR3 sequences, around 32% of them seen just once. The CDR3 totals 12 residues. V shed 5 bases and J shed 6 bases, with 11 bases lying between them. Looked up from germline, CDR1 is KGHSH and CDR2 is LQKENI. Study results and limitations: There were HLA-C-restricted CMV-specific TCR beta clonotypes dominating the ex vivo response.

The specimen comprised cultured PBMCs, sampled from culture after CMV antigen stimulation. V is TRBV18 and J is TRBJ2-7; D is ambiguous. The source of this sequence is a human donor in good health (CMV status not recorded). Some clones in this sample may be carry-over from other donors' samples. The CDR3 DNA is TGTGCCAGCTCAGCGCATGGTGGCGAGCAGTACTTC. Translating gives CASSAHGGEQYF.